This TCR beta chain stems from a study of T cells in Graves' hyperthyroidism and ophthalmopathy. Study-level points and caveats: Most clonotypes expanded in the thyroid (above 0.001) were also present in blood.

RNA transcripts yielded amplified TCR beta CDR3 regions. First-round RT-PCR with HTBI primers amplified the TCR CDR3 region. TCRdb reprocessed the multiplex PCR reads via MiXCR and lists one record per CDR3 protein. This sample has around 450,000 distinct CDR3 sequences; approximately 13% occur once, and the top ten carry 5.3%. CDR3 length equals 13 residues. Germline V CDR1 and CDR2: SNHLY, FYNNEI. V lost 4 bases, J lost 5 bases, and 9 bases lay in between. Patients aged 18 to 65 had newly diagnosed hyperthyroidism lasting under 2 months. It was uncontrolled infection, other autoimmune disease, pregnancy or lactation that excluded patients. Using more than 7.5 ml of fresh peripheral blood, PBMCs were prepared. This clonotype has a count of ten or more. The antigen is not known.

Sequencing was carried out using blood. This chain links TRBV2 with TRBJ1-5; perhaps TRBD1 as D (5 bases). This receptor was taken from a woman aged 18-29 years with Graves' hyperthyroidism. CDR3 sequence: CASSGDGYQPQHF. The CDR3 DNA reads TGTGCCAGCAGTGGGGACGGCTATCAGCCCCAGCATTTT.